The 12 T cell receptor beta chains listed next were all sequenced from one sample in a study of shared clonotypes between healthy human individuals. Profiling relied on immunoSEQ multiplex PCR, and the TCRdb table lists in-frame clones only, not all of them. The sample has 520,000 or so clones; approximately 85% are singletons. Sequences were obtained from PBMCs. Receptors originate from a woman in her thirties or forties in good health. Some clones in this sample may be carry-over from other donors' samples.

The chain uses TRBV2 and TRBJ1-1, with a possible D match to TRBD1 (5 bases). This CDR3 has 15 amino acids. V gave up 2 bases and J gave up 1 base, with 11 bases separating them. CDR1 SNHLY and CDR2 FYNNEI come from the germline V gene. CDR3 nucleotides: TGTGCCAGCAGTGAACTTGGGGCCGCGAACACTGAAGCTTTCTTT. As protein: CASSELGAANTEAFF.

The chain employs TRBV30 and TRBJ2-1, with D uncertain. The CDR3 has 12 residues. Trimming took off 2 bases at V and 4 bases at J, with 6 bases between the two ends. CDR1 and CDR2 (germline): GTSNPN, SVGIG (reference sequence). The CDR3 here is CAWSPPYNEQFF. DNA of the CDR3: TGTGCCTGGAGTCCCCCGTACAATGAGCAGTTCTTC.

This clone was counted a few times. The rearrangement uses TRBV27 and TRBJ1-5; 9 nucleotides match TRBD1. CDR3 size: 17 residues. Germline values: CDR1 MNHEY, CDR2 SMNVEV (reference sequence). The junction had 11 bases not matched to a gene; V was cut back by 4 bases and J by 4 bases. CDR3 sequence reads: CASSSFGTGRLNQPQHF. The CDR3, as DNA: TGTGCCAGCAGTTCCTTCGGGACAGGGCGATTAAATCAGCCCCAGCATTTT.

This clone was observed a handful of times. Within the sample, other DNA sequences also encode this same CDR3. The chain joins TRBV27 to TRBJ2-7; 9 bases map to TRBD2. Germline assignment: CDR1 MNHEY and CDR2 SMNVEV (reference sequence). Trimming removed 3 bases from V and 2 bases from J; junction bases left unmatched: 5. The CDR3 is 15 amino acids. CDR3 protein: CASSLLAGGPYEQYF. The CDR3 DNA reads TGTGCCAGCAGTTTGTTGGCGGGAGGGCCCTACGAGCAGTACTTC.

The chain joins TRBV14 to TRBJ2-4; D not certain. Germline-derived CDR1 and CDR2 are SGHDN and FVKESK. The CDR3 runs 16 residues. The V and J ends lost 2 bases and 1 base respectively, with 12 bases between them. CDR3 coding DNA: TGTGCCAGCAGCCAATCGCGTGGGTCTGCCAAAAACATTCAGTACTTC. This translates into CASSQSRGSAKNIQYF.

This chain connects TRBV2 to TRBJ2-3; D possibly corresponds to TRBD2 (5 bases). V lost 3 bases and J lost 8, with 18 bases in between. This CDR3 has 15 residues. Germline CDR1 and CDR2: SNHLY and FYNNEI. This chain's CDR3 is CASSEASRVGGTQYF. The DNA of the CDR3 is TGTGCCAGCAGTGAGGCTAGCCGGGTGGGTGGTACGCAGTATTTT.

V and J are TRBV6-1 and TRBJ2-7; TRBD2 is a possible D gene (6 bases). The V gene lost 8 bases and the J gene lost 2 bases, with 13 bases spanning the gap. The CDR3 contains 13 residues. Germline CDR1 is MNHNS and CDR2 is SASEGT. This CDR3 is CASLLEGPYEQYF. Written as DNA, the CDR3 is TGTGCCAGCTTGTTGGAGGGACCCTACGAGCAGTACTTC.

The rearrangement links TRBV2 to TRBJ2-3; D possibly corresponds to TRBD2 (7 bases). Germline V CDR1 and CDR2: SNHLY, FYNNEI. The CDR3 is made up of 14 amino acids. V gave up 6 bases and J gave up 7 bases, with 17 bases separating them. CDR3 nucleotides: TGTGCCAGCAGCGCGATGGAGGGGGGGAATACGCAGTATTTT. Protein product: CASSAMEGGNTQYF.

The rearrangement joins TRBV2 to TRBJ1-2; possible D gene TRBD1, 5 bases. V shed 3 bases and J shed 2 bases, with 10 bases lying between them. The CDR3 is 14 residues long. Per germline, CDR1 SNHLY and CDR2 FYNNEI. CDR3 DNA sequence: TGTGCCAGCAGTGAGGTGGGGCGCAACTATGGCTACACCTTC. It is translated as CASSEVGRNYGYTF.

The V call is TRBV5-1, the J call TRBJ2-1; TRBD2 agrees at 7 bases. This CDR3 spans 15 amino acids. The trim removed 2 bases at V and 4 bases at J, leaving 6 bases unmatched. Per the germline V gene, CDR1 is SGHRS and CDR2 is YFSETQ. The CDR3 loop reads CASSFLAESYNEQFF. As DNA, the CDR3 is TGCGCCAGCAGCTTCCTAGCGGAGAGTTACAATGAGCAGTTCTTC.

The chain links TRBV9 to TRBJ1-2, with D perhaps matching TRBD1 (5 bases). Germline-derived CDR1 and CDR2 are SGDLS and YYNGEE. V lost 0 bases and J 7 bases, leaving 13 bases between the germline ends. The CDR3 has 14 amino acids. CDR3 in DNA: TGTGCCAGCAGCGTAGAGTCAGGGTTGAGTGGCTACACCTTC. Translation: CASSVESGLSGYTF.

The V and J genes are TRBV27 and TRBJ2-3; 9 nucleotides align to TRBD2. The V and J ends lost 3 bases and 5 bases, in that order; junction bases with no gene match: 6. Germline CDR1 MNHEY, CDR2 SMNVEV (reference sequence). The CDR3 covers 15 residues. CDR3 sequence (DNA): TGTGCCAGCAGTTTTAGACTAGCGGACCAAGATACGCAGTATTTT. Protein: CASSFRLADQDTQYF.